The rows below give T cell receptor beta chains drawn from one sample of a study of cytomegalovirus exposure and HLA in healthy donors. Clones were sequenced by immunoSEQ multiplex PCR, and TCRdb holds only the in-frame ones, with some missing. The top ten hold under 2.5% of the sample, which has about 160,000 clones, 79% seen once. Sequenced sample: PBMCs. Receptor source: a man in his forties or fifties in good health and CMV-seronegative. Each CDR3 is given with its conserved first and last residue.

j_gene: TRBJ1-4; v_gene: TRBV2; CDR3aa: CAGREGARLATNEKLFF
j_gene: TRBJ2-2; v_gene: TRBV9; CDR3aa: CASSVGGPGELFF
j_gene: TRBJ2-2; v_gene: TRBV27; CDR3aa: CASRIRRTSGRWDTGELFF
j_gene: TRBJ2-3; v_gene: TRBV7-9; CDR3aa: CASRMTGASTDTQYF
j_gene: TRBJ2-1; v_gene: TRBV4-3; CDR3aa: CASSHRNTLLSGEQFF
j_gene: TRBJ2-7; v_gene: TRBV5-1; CDR3aa: CASSLGGGSYEQYF
j_gene: TRBJ2-7; v_gene: TRBV5-5; CDR3aa: CASSSPGQAYEQYF
j_gene: TRBJ2-7; v_gene: TRBV19; CDR3aa: CASSIQGPKSSRTFYEQYF
j_gene: TRBJ2-1; v_gene: TRBV27; CDR3aa: CASSLWAGGLNEQFF
j_gene: TRBJ2-7; v_gene: TRBV27; CDR3aa: CASSGISGRRSYEQYF